This TCR beta chain came from a study of CD8 T cells in ankylosing spondylitis. General study points: Significant enrichment of disease-linked clones was reported in matched ankylosing spondylitis synovial fluid. Characteristic, it appeared, of ankylosing spondylitis blood was a TCR beta motif of about eight highly homologous variants.

To note about this clonotype: Its cognate antigen is unknown.

By quantitative 5'-RACE with molecular barcodes, the TCR beta libraries were made. One entry per CDR3 protein, called by TCRdb with MiXCR from the 5' RACE reads. The sample contains roughly 450,000 distinct CDR3 sequences, roughly 26% of which appear only once. Germline CDR1 is SGDLS and CDR2 is YYNGEE. Trimming pared 0 bases from V and 4 bases from J, leaving 7 bases between. This CDR3 comprises 14 residues. The sequence was obtained from a male donor with ankylosing spondylitis. J is TRBJ2-2 and V is TRBV9; D remains ambiguous. Material: blood, either unsorted or a sorted T cell fraction (not recorded which). The CDR3 bases are TGTGCCAGCAGCGTAGGGGGTAGCACCGGGGAGCTGTTTTTT. Encoded protein: CASSVGGSTGELFF.